This T cell receptor beta chain was found in a study of radiotherapy plus CTLA-4 blockade in lung cancer. Study details: Objective responses occurred in around 18% of patients; around 31% had disease control.

The CDR3 is made up of 13 amino acids. The germline V gene encodes CDR1 SGHTA and CDR2 FQGTGA. V dropped 5 bases and J dropped 6; count of bases not matched to a gene: 7. This clone turned up a few times. Its antigen is not identified. Overall study results and limits: Tumor-derived TCR clones expanded in blood after radiotherapy plus ipilimumab.

The assay was immunoSEQ multiplex PCR, and TCRdb's table has in-frame clones only and misses some. The sample holds approximately 89,000 clones; about four fifths are singletons and the top ten take 14% to 15%. The rearrangement uses TRBV7-3 and TRBJ2-7; 7 positions match TRBD2. This specimen was peripheral blood, taken from a patient treated with radiotherapy plus ipilimumab. The TCR comes from a human donor with non-small cell lung cancer that progressed on radiotherapy plus ipilimumab. CDR3 coding DNA: TGTGCCAGCAGCGACGGGACTACGGGCGAGCAGTACTTC. Its translation is CASSDGTTGEQYF.